This T cell receptor (beta chain) was recovered during a study of T cell responses to AZD1222 COVID-19 vaccine (dated by TCRdb to the early 2020s). About the full investigation: TCR sequencing covered 233 trial participants: some 210 given two doses of AZD1222 and 26 given two doses of MenACWY control vaccine. Enrollment into the trials was organized by age into subgroups of 18-55, 56-69 and 70-plus years, and those subgroups contained approximately 160, 26 and 62 TCR-sequenced participants, respectively.

The CDR3 regions of human TCRbeta chains were subjected to immunosequencing. Turning to the authors' computational methods: Repertoire TCRs were checked for matches against a reference library of SARS-CoV-2-specific TCRs that had been generated using the MIRA antigen-specificity platform. Breadth was defined as the fraction of unique TCRs that were SARS-CoV-2-associated. Depth was defined as the fraction of total T cells that were SARS-CoV-2-associated. Using the MIRA data, each spike-specific TCR was mapped to the spike region that the TCR reacts to and placed in a CD4 or CD8 class. Log10-transformed breadth and depth values were compared by one-way ANOVA with Sidak's multiple comparisons tests. The table was pulled from immuneACCESS by TCRdb, which kept in-frame rearrangements only. Such tables lose some clones; where checked, under half of the loss comes from unresolved V genes, and the rest has no known cause. The V and J calls and the clone size are those of that table, but D and trimming were determined from the DNA. Across this sample there are over 85,000 clones, with 94% seen only once. About 3% of the sample belongs to the ten largest clones.

Reading from cysteine to phenylalanine, the CDR3 counts 12 amino acids. The sequence is cut down to CDR3 DNA, 36 bases in frame from base 1. From a lookup of the germline V gene (reference sequence), CDR1 and CDR2 are LNHNV and YYDKDF. A distance of 14 bases separates the germline ends of V and J, which lose 9 bases and 5 bases respectively. Remarks on this clone: No cognate antigen has been identified for it. No much larger clonotype is one base removed from it; base qualities were not supplied.

The study at large found these results: After two AZD1222 doses, spike-specific TCR breadth and depth were significantly higher than at day 0 and than in MenACWY recipients. In the small 56-69-year group, the increase in depth fell short of significance, most likely because of low power. Nearly half of unique spike-specific TCRs reportedly recognized epitopes outside regions mutated in the B.1.351 and B.1.1.7 variants. Participants were mostly white British, with more females than males. The authors suggested clonal diversity may have been underestimated. Conclusions about previously exposed vaccinees were limited because only a handful of AZD1222 recipients were SARS-CoV-2 seropositive at baseline. Vaccine-associated CD4 TCRs spanned the whole spike protein, with dominant responses in regions 160-218 and 743-854. Because no samples from the day 14 peak response were available, repertoires could be characterized only after the peak T cell response.

Per the publication, the time point label means: about 28 days (+/-7) after the second vaccine dose. AZD1222 recipients given second doses at about 4 weeks or at about 12 weeks were pooled, since spike-specific TCR depth and breadth were not found to differ between the two schedules. Vaccinee samples came from UK trials COV001 and COV002, including a single-blind randomized controlled phase 2/3 trial of AZD1222 (ChAdOx1 nCoV-19) in healthy adults. For TCRbeta chain sequencing, PBMC samples were collected from trial participants at day 0 and at day 28 after the second dose. The chain links TRBV15 with TRBJ2-7; a weak D assignment points to TRBD1 (6 bases agree). This TCR was sampled from an adult who received the AZD1222 COVID-19 vaccine. The input for sequencing was peripheral blood, taken 28 days after the second AZD1222 dose. The CDR3 region: CATAAGVDEQYF. Here is the DNA: TGTGCCACAGCGGCAGGGGTCGACGAGCAGTACTTC.